The present entry profiles one TCR beta chain with its context. The count of this clone is one. The specificity of this receptor is unknown. The sample holds no much larger clone one base away, and base qualities are not on file. Trimming accounts for 5 bases at V and 5 bases at J, while the number of junction bases matched to no gene is 2. The germline V gene (reference sequence) gives CDR1 as LNHDA and CDR2 as SQIVND. The CDR3 covers 13 residues, taking in both the cysteine and the phenylalanine. Of the read, only the CDR3 DNA is kept; its 39 bases are in frame from base 1. The entry originates in a study of blood T cell repertoires in COVID-19 (dated by TCRdb to 2020 to 2022). With respect to the entire study: The collaborator samples originated in the United States, Italy and Spain and spanned the acute and convalescent phases of COVID-19. The material from the prospective study consisted of cDNA or gDNA derived from T cells, B-cell-depleted T cells, or PBMCs. Deeply sampled blood TCRbeta repertoires from subjects exposed to, actively infected with, or recovered from COVID-19 were included in the dataset. A freely available public database, intended as a resource for researchers studying the immune response to SARS-CoV-2, is where the repertoires were released. Samples were obtained from the ongoing ImmuneRACE study (first 160 participants) and from some 1,300 subjects provided by 6 global collaborators. The sample metadata nearly always contained a de-identified subject ID, COVID-19 status, age in years and sex. Where available, HLA class I and class II types were taken from metadata supplied by the sample provider and were not determined by assay-based typing. What the research found in general, with its limitations: Clinical and demographic metadata were provided uncurated, with the amount varying by source and participant.

The collaborating institutions used their own protocols to collect whole blood in K2EDTA tubes. For TCRbeta analysis, collaborator samples were shipped as frozen whole blood, as isolated PBMCs, or as DNA extracted from either sample type. The immunoSEQ Assay, a bias-controlled multiplex PCR, was used to amplify TCRbeta CDR3 regions from genomic DNA. The published analysis was carried out like this. The number of nucleated cells in each sample was estimated from the amplification of reference gene primers within the assay. To quantify the absolute abundance of each unique TCRbeta CDR3 rearrangement, sequence reads were collapsed and filtered. For each sample, productive Simpson clonality was calculated as the square root of Simpson's diversity index across productive rearrangements. What TCRdb holds here is the immuneACCESS table cut down to in-frame rearrangements. Part of the clones is not present; checked against another copy, under half of the missing clones reflect an unresolved V gene, and the others are unexplained. Clonal size and the V and J genes are those of that table, whereas D and trimming came from the DNA. The sample table records roughly 150,000 clones; approximately 83% of these occur just once. The top ten clonotypes cover roughly 1.9% of the sample.

The specimen was peripheral blood. The sequence derives from an elderly woman with acute or convalescent COVID-19. The rearranged segments are TRBV19 and TRBJ2-5, with 10 bases aligning to TRBD2. The bases read TGTGCCAGTAGTGGGACTAGCGCTGAGACCCAGTACTTC. It is translated as CASSGTSAETQYF.